Below are 25 T cell receptor beta chains sequenced from a single sample in a study of control samples from healthy donors and cancer patients. TCRdb's copy holds only in-frame clones and misses some; the assay was immunoSEQ multiplex PCR. The sample carries about 130,000 clones, around 90% recorded once. Material for sequencing was blood. Receptors were obtained from a man between 35 and 55 years old in good health.

V is TRBV5-1 and J is TRBJ2-7; 11 bases fit TRBD1. The germline CDR1 and CDR2 sequences are SGHRS and YFSETQ. The CDR3 is 14 residues long. V gave up 7 bases and J gave up 1 base; unmatched junction bases: 4. This CDR3 is CASGGQGASYEQYF. CDR3 nucleotide sequence: TGCGCCAGCGGCGGACAGGGGGCGTCCTACGAGCAGTACTTC.

The chain links TRBV10-3 to TRBJ2-7, with no clear D. The germline V and J ends were trimmed by 6 bases and 5 bases, with 14 bases remaining between them. CDR1 and CDR2 (germline): ENHRY, SYGVKD. The CDR3 spans 13 residues. CDR3 coding DNA: TGTGCCATCAGGCATGGGCCCGGGCACGAGCAGTACTTC. Encoded protein: CAIRHGPGHEQYF.

The J gene is TRBJ1-2, the V gene TRBV6-1; the match to TRBD1 covers 7 bases. CDR1 is MNHNS and CDR2 is SASEGT in the germline V gene. J gave up 4 bases and V 1 base, and 6 bases lay outside the gene matches. The CDR3 has 15 amino acids. Here the CDR3 DNA reads TGTGCCAGCAGTGAAGTGGCAGGGGGATCCTATGGCTACACCTTC. This translates into CASSEVAGGSYGYTF.

The genes are TRBV6-1 and TRBJ1-2, with 7 positions matching TRBD1. This CDR3 region has 14 residues. The V segment lost 2 bases and the J segment 6 bases; nucleotides outside the gene matches: 6. The germline V gene encodes CDR1 MNHNS and CDR2 SASEGT. The CDR3 reads CASSEPRTGHGYTF. In nucleotides, the CDR3 is TGTGCCAGCAGTGAACCGAGGACAGGACATGGCTACACCTTC.

This clone occurred once. The J gene is TRBJ2-7, the V gene TRBV3-1 (or the pseudogene TRBV3-2); tentative D call: TRBD2 (6 bases). The CDR3 runs 14 residues. Germline lookup yields CDR1 LGHDT and CDR2 YNNKEL (reference sequence). Trimming stripped 3 bases from V and 0 bases from J, with 9 bases between. This CDR3 is CASSHRGVSYEQYF. The CDR3 DNA sequence: TGTGCCAGCAGCCACCGCGGGGTCTCCTACGAGCAGTACTTC.

The chain recombines TRBV6-5 with TRBJ1-4, with TRBD1 identical over 8 bases. The V gene's germline CDR1 is MNHEY and CDR2 SVGAGI. V shed 7 bases, J shed 3 bases, and the junction held 1 base outside the gene matches. The CDR3 consists of 13 residues. CDR3 sequence reads: CASKGQANEKLFF. In DNA form, the CDR3 reads TGTGCCAGCAAGGGACAGGCTAATGAAAAACTGTTTTTT.

This chain links TRBV4-2 with TRBJ2-3, with D perhaps matching TRBD2 (6 bases). Trimming pared 1 base from V and 1 base from J, leaving 12 bases between. The CDR3 totals 16 residues. Germline V gene lookup returns CDR1 LGHNA and CDR2 YNFKEQ. The CDR3 reads CASSQVWGDRTDTQYF. The CDR3 DNA is TGTGCCAGCAGCCAAGTCTGGGGGGACCGCACAGATACGCAGTATTTT.

The chain employs TRBV5-1 and TRBJ2-7; 12 nucleotides line up with TRBD2. V lost 5 bases to trimming and J lost 3 bases; unmatched junction nucleotides: 9. Germline values: CDR1 SGHRS, CDR2 YFSETQ. The CDR3 has 16 residues. CDR3 amino acids: CASSITSGGRVYEQYF. The CDR3 region has the DNA TGCGCCAGCAGTATCACTAGCGGGGGGCGAGTCTACGAGCAGTACTTC.

The chain recombines TRBV27 with TRBJ2-7; the D gene is possibly TRBD1 (5 bases). This CDR3 contains 16 residues. Per germline, CDR1 MNHEY and CDR2 SMNVEV (reference sequence). V lost 0 bases and J 3 bases, leaving 15 bases between the germline ends. The CDR3 DNA is TGTGCCAGCAGTTTATCCGTAGGAGACAGAGACTACGAGCAGTACTTC. As protein: CASSLSVGDRDYEQYF.

The chain joins TRBV9 to TRBJ2-3, with 11 bases identical to TRBD2. The CDR3 runs 14 residues. Germline V gene sequence: CDR1 SGDLS, CDR2 YYNGEE. The J segment lost 5 bases and the V segment lost 3 bases, leaving 2 bases of the junction unmatched. CDR3 residues: CASSASGGLDTQYF. The CDR3 DNA follows: TGTGCCAGCAGCGCTAGCGGGGGGCTAGATACGCAGTATTTT. Complete variable domain (other parts from reference TRBV9 and TRBJ2-3): DSGVTQTPKHLITATGQRVTLRCSPRSGDLSVYWYQQSLDQGLQFLIQYYNGEERAKGNILERFSAQQFPDLHSELNLSSLELGDSALYFCASSASGGLDTQYFGPGTRLTVL.

The chain couples TRBV13 to TRBJ2-3; D could derive from TRBD1 or TRBD2 (5 bases each). Per the germline V gene, CDR1 is PRHDT and CDR2 is FYEKMQ (reference sequence). CDR3 length: 14 residues. Trimming cost V 5 bases and J 5 bases, with 14 bases left between them. The CDR3 DNA reads as TGTGCCAGCAGCGGGACGGGGTACGGAGATACGCAGTATTTT. Translating gives CASSGTGYGDTQYF.

V is TRBV4-1 and J is TRBJ1-6; D not resolved. From germline, CDR1 is MGHRA and CDR2 YSYEKL. The CDR3 sequence is 17 residues long. Trimming took off 1 base at V and 0 bases at J, with 10 bases between the two ends. CDR3 amino acids: CASSQVWRDSYNSPLHF. The CDR3 nucleotides read TGCGCCAGCAGCCAAGTTTGGCGGGACTCCTATAATTCACCCCTCCACTTT.

The V and J genes are TRBV27 and TRBJ1-1; 7 positions agree with TRBD1. Germline V lookup: CDR1 MNHEY, CDR2 SMNVEV (reference sequence). The J segment lost 2 bases and the V segment lost 5 bases, leaving 8 bases of the junction unmatched. This CDR3 region has 15 residues. CDR3 nucleotides: TGTGCCAGCAGTGCGGGGGGGACAGTTAACACTGAAGCTTTCTTT. Encoded protein: CASSAGGTVNTEAFF.

J is TRBJ1-2 and V is TRBV7-3; D gene uncertain. This CDR3 spans 15 amino acids. Trimming took 2 bases from V and 4 from J, leaving 14 bases between them. CDR1 is SGHTA and CDR2 is FQGTGA in the germline V gene. The CDR3: CASSLETRPLYGYTF. As DNA, the CDR3 is TGTGCCAGCAGCTTAGAGACCCGGCCCCTCTATGGCTACACCTTC.

This chain connects TRBV6-5 to TRBJ2-7; no firm D call. Germline loops: CDR1 MNHEY, CDR2 SVGAGI. CDR3 size: 14 residues. The V end was cut by 2 bases, the J end by 4 bases, with 12 bases between. Here the CDR3 reads CASSYGQPVYEQYF. DNA of the CDR3: TGTGCCAGCAGTTACGGTCAGCCGGTGTACGAGCAGTACTTC.

This chain links TRBV2 with TRBJ2-7, with a weak D call TRBD2 (6 bases). The V and J ends lost 4 bases and 7 bases respectively, with 11 bases between them. Germline CDR1 SNHLY, CDR2 FYNNEI. This CDR3 is 12 amino acids long. The CDR3 sequence is CASSVDRGEQYF. CDR3 in DNA: TGTGCCAGCAGTGTTGATCGGGGGGAGCAGTACTTC.

The count of this clone is one. The chain carries TRBV5-6 and TRBJ1-5, with D possibly being TRBD1 (5 bases). The germline CDR1 and CDR2 sequences are SGHDT and YYEEEE. The V and J ends lost 0 bases and 10 bases respectively, with 14 bases between them. The CDR3 runs 14 residues. CDR3 loop: CASSLGQGALPQHF. The CDR3 coding sequence is TGTGCCAGCAGCTTGGGGCAGGGCGCTCTCCCCCAGCATTTT.

The genes are TRBV7-8 and TRBJ2-7; 8 nucleotides align to TRBD1. Germline CDR1 SGHVS, CDR2 FQNEAQ. This CDR3 is 14 amino acids long. Trimming cost V 4 bases and J 4 bases; bases outside gene matches: 6. The CDR3 bases are TGTGCCAGCAGCTCCGGGGACAGGAGGTACGAGCAGTACTTC. Translated, it gives CASSSGDRRYEQYF.

This sequence joins TRBV28 and TRBJ2-7; no clear D gene. V lost 6 bases to trimming and J lost 3 bases, with 6 bases between them. The CDR3 runs 11 residues. Germline-derived CDR1 and CDR2 are MDHEN and SYDVKM. CDR3 DNA sequence: TGTGCCAGCAGGTCCCTCTACGAGCAGTACTTC. Translating gives CASRSLYEQYF.

This clone appeared a single time. This rearrangement joins TRBV25-1 to TRBJ2-3; D ambiguous. Germline CDR1 MGHDK, CDR2 SYGVNS. Deletions cut 2 bases from V and 0 bases from J, with 6 bases between. CDR3 length equals 14 residues. The DNA for the CDR3 is TGTGCCAGCAGTGAACAGTATAGCACAGATACGCAGTATTTT. It yields the protein CASSEQYSTDTQYF.

The chain joins TRBV7-9 to TRBJ2-7, with D tentatively TRBD1 (5 bases). Germline CDR1 is SEHNR and CDR2 is FQNEAQ (reference sequence). The CDR3 loop spans 13 amino acids. Trimming cost V 3 bases and J 9 bases, with 15 bases left between them. CDR3 residues: CASSLTLGDSQYF. In DNA, the CDR3 is TGTGCCAGCAGCTTGACCTTAGGGGATTCGCAGTACTTC.

This chain joins TRBV4-1 and TRBJ2-7, with no clear D. Germline assignment: CDR1 MGHRA and CDR2 YSYEKL. The CDR3 runs 14 residues. Between the trimmed V and J ends, which lost 1 base and 2 bases, there was a span of 9 bases. Written as DNA, the CDR3 is TGCGCCAGCAGCCAAGCATTGCGTCCCTACGAGCAGTACTTC. Translating gives CASSQALRPYEQYF.

DNA for the CDR3: TGTGCCAGCAGCAAAGGACTAGCGGGGGGGCACGAGACCCAGTACTTC. Encoded protein: CASSKGLAGGHETQYF. This sequence joins TRBV13 and TRBJ2-5; 15 nucleotides line up with TRBD2. The CDR3 extends over 16 amino acids. The germline CDR1 and CDR2 sequences are PRHDT and FYEKMQ (reference sequence). V shed 5 bases and J 5 bases; nucleotides not matched to a gene: 6.

V is TRBV7-3 and J is TRBJ1-1, with D tentatively TRBD1 (6 bases). Per the germline V gene, CDR1 is SGHTA and CDR2 is FQGTGA. This CDR3 has 14 residues. V was clipped by 5 bases and J by 1 base, with 11 bases between them. CDR3 in amino acids: CASSPAGQNTEAFF. As DNA, the CDR3 is TGTGCCAGCAGCCCAGCGGGACAGAACACTGAAGCTTTCTTT.

CDR3 amino acids: CASRPRDRGNEQFF. Written as DNA, the CDR3 is TGTGCCAGCAGACCCCGGGACAGGGGAAATGAGCAGTTCTTC. J is TRBJ2-1 and V is TRBV7-3; 10 nucleotides align to TRBD1. V lost 6 bases to trimming and J lost 7 bases; unmatched junction nucleotides: 6. Germline V gene data show CDR1 as SGHTA and CDR2 as FQGTGA. The CDR3 sequence is 14 residues long.